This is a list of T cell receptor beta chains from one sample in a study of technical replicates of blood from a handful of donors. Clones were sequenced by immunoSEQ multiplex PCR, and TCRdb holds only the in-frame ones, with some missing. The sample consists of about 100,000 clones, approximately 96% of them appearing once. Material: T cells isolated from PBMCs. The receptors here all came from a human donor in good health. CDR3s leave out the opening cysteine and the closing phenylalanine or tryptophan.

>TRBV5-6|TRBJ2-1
ASSPTSGGPQF
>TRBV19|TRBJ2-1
ASSIVTSGAYNEQF
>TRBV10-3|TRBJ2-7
AIKTGSDYEQY
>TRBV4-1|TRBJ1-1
ASSQGKATTEAF
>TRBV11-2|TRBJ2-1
ASSLRTSGGASEQF
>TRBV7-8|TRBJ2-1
ASSLAVASAYNEQF
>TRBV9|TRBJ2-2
ASSEGHTGELF
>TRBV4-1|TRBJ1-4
ASKGILEQGARGKLF
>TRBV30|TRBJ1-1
AWEKRDHTEAF
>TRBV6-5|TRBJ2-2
ASRGTGATGELF
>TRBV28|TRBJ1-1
ASFNRVTTEAF
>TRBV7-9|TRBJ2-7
ASSSTSVPYEQY
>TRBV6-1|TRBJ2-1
ASSARSTGSYNEQF
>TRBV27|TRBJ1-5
ASSLSFLQPQH
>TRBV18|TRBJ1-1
ASAPGGANTEAF
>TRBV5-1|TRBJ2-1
ASSPGHEGNEQF
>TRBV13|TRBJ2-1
ASSLLSVLSSYNEQF